The entry below describes one T cell receptor beta chain. Antigen specificity is unknown. This entry belongs to a study of cytomegalovirus exposure and HLA in healthy donors. Study-wide points: Specificity for CMV antigens was confirmed in vitro for a few of the CMV-associated chains.

The V end was cut by 8 bases, the J end by 5 bases, with 15 bases between. Germline V CDR1 and CDR2: SQVTM, ANQGSEA. The length of the CDR3 is 12 residues. It was with 60 Vbeta and 13 Jbeta primers that the PCR ran. Assay used: immunoSEQ multiplex PCR; TCRdb lists only in-frame clones, some missing. This table has 100,000 to 150,000 clones, around four fifths appearing once. V and J are TRBV29-1 and TRBJ2-5; weak D call: TRBD1 (6 bases). Sequencing was done on a sample of PBMCs. The TCR sequence derives from a man younger than 30 in good health and CMV-seropositive. In DNA, the CDR3 is TGCAGCTATCAGGGGCAGGTGGAGACCCAGTACTTC. Its protein is CSYQGQVETQYF.